The 23 T cell receptor beta chains in this list originate from one sample, sequenced in a study of CD8 T cell repertoires and HIV-1 epitope variants. The antigens these receptors bind are not known. Generated by immunoSEQ multiplex PCR, the TCRdb table keeps only in-frame clones and is missing some. The table records thousands of clones, approximately 66% of them present only once. The specimen was cultured CD8+ T cells derived from PBMCs. The receptors derive from a male donor with HIV.

The CDR3 sequence is CASNRPGTSGEQYF. The DNA for the CDR3 is TGTGCCAGCAATCGGCCGGGAACGAGCGGCGAGCAGTACTTC. This chain links TRBV28 with TRBJ2-7, with TRBD2 as a possible D gene (5 bases). Trimming left V 7 bases short and J 6 bases short, with 19 bases between. The CDR3 covers 14 residues. CDR1 is MDHEN, CDR2 SYDVKM, per germline. Supplemented by reference TRBV28 and TRBJ2-7, the full variable domain reads DVKVTQSSRYLVKRTGEKVFLECVQDMDHENMFWYRQDPGLGLRLIYFSYDVKMKEKGDIPEGYSVSREKKERFSLILESASTNQTSMYLCASNRPGTSGEQYFGPGTRLTVT.

The genes are TRBV30 and TRBJ1-1; 10 nucleotides agree with TRBD1. Germline lookup yields CDR1 GTSNPN and CDR2 SVGIG (reference sequence). Trimming at V came to 1 base and at J to 7 bases, leaving 3 bases not matched to a gene. The CDR3 has 13 amino acids. The CDR3 bases are TGTGCCTGGAGTGCAGGGACAGGGGATGAAGCTTTCTTT. As protein: CAWSAGTGDEAFF.

There are a few counts of this clone. V is TRBV28 and J is TRBJ1-2; D is unresolved. V was pared by 4 bases and J by 8 bases, with 8 bases between. Germline V gene data show CDR1 as MDHEN and CDR2 as SYDVKM. The CDR3 is made up of 11 amino acids. CDR3 amino acids: CASSSARGYTF. The CDR3 DNA follows: TGTGCCAGCAGTTCGGCGAGGGGCTACACCTTC.

The chain couples TRBV7-9 to TRBJ1-1; no firm D call. CDR1 and CDR2 (germline): SEHNR, FQNEAQ (reference sequence). V dropped 7 bases and J dropped 1 base, with 10 bases sitting between them. The CDR3 is made up of 13 amino acids. CDR3 DNA sequence: TGTGCCAGCACCGCGGAGGCGAACACTGAAGCTTTCTTT. Its protein is CASTAEANTEAFF.

The V gene is TRBV15, the J gene TRBJ2-5; 9 bases are a match to TRBD2. Germline assignment: CDR1 LNHNV and CDR2 YYDKDF (reference sequence). CDR3 length: 15 residues. Trimming at V came to 0 bases and at J to 5 bases, leaving 4 bases not matched to a gene. The CDR3 spells CATSRDRLAGETQYF. The CDR3 nucleotides read TGTGCCACCAGCAGAGATAGGCTAGCGGGGGAGACCCAGTACTTC.

A few counts support this clone. V is TRBV7-8 and J is TRBJ1-4; 9 nucleotides agree with TRBD1. The V gene end was trimmed by 1 base and the J gene end by 3 bases; junction bases not matched to a gene: 9. This CDR3 comprises 18 residues. Germline V lookup: CDR1 SGHVS, CDR2 FQNEAQ. CDR3 sequence (DNA): TGTGCCAGCAGCTTAGGGTTTCGGACAGGGGCCTCTAATGAAAAACTGTTTTTT. Translated: CASSLGFRTGASNEKLFF. Based on the CDR3 plus reference TRBV7-8 and TRBJ1-4, the full variable domain is GAGVSQSPRYKVAKRGQDVALRCDPISGHVSLFWYQQALGQGPEFLTYFQNEAQLDKSGLPSDRFFAERPEGSVSTLKIQRTQQEDSAVYLCASSLGFRTGASNEKLFFGSGTQLSVL.

The genes are TRBV5-4 and TRBJ2-5, with 7 bases fitting TRBD2. Per germline, CDR1 SGHNT and CDR2 YYREEE (reference sequence). Trimming at V came to 4 bases and at J to 4 bases, leaving 13 bases not matched to a gene. The CDR3 is 16 residues long. CDR3 amino acids: CASSQPGTTNGETQYF. CDR3 sequence (DNA): TGTGCCAGCAGCCAGCCCGGGACTACCAATGGAGAGACCCAGTACTTC.

This clone was seen a single time. The chain is built from TRBV7-2 and TRBJ2-3; D remains unclear. Looked up from germline, CDR1 is SGHTA and CDR2 is FQGNSA. The CDR3 contains 14 residues. Trimming shortened V by 0 bases and J by 0 bases, and 4 bases separated the two germline ends. CDR3 loop: CASSLARSTDTQYF. DNA for the CDR3: TGTGCCAGCAGCTTAGCGCGGAGCACAGATACGCAGTATTTT. The full variable domain, its missing parts supplied by reference TRBV7-2 and TRBJ2-3, is GAGVSQSPSNKVTEKGKDVELRCDPISGHTALYWYRQSLGQGLEFLIYFQGNSAPDKSGLPSDRFSAERTGGSVSTLTIQRTQQEDSAVYLCASSLARSTDTQYFGPGTRLTVL.

CDR3 sequence reads: CSALWYNEQFF. Written as DNA, the CDR3 is TGCAGTGCTCTGTGGTACAATGAGCAGTTCTTC. V is TRBV20-1 and J is TRBJ2-1; D gene unclear. This CDR3 has 11 residues. Germline values: CDR1 DFQATT, CDR2 SNEGSKA (reference sequence). V gave up 5 bases and J gave up 4 bases, with 6 bases separating them.

The chain employs TRBV9 and TRBJ1-2; D call uncertain. Germline assignment: CDR1 SGDLS and CDR2 YYNGEE. The CDR3 contains 14 residues. Trimming took 0 bases from V and 1 from J, leaving 7 bases between them. CDR3 sequence (DNA): TGTGCCAGCAGCGTAGGAGTGGTTAACTATGGCTACACCTTC. The encoded protein is CASSVGVVNYGYTF.

The chain couples TRBV11-2 to TRBJ1-4, with D hard to call. Trimming removed 4 bases from V and 0 bases from J, with 12 bases in between. This CDR3 spans 16 amino acids. Looked up from germline, CDR1 is SGHAT and CDR2 is FQNNGV. This CDR3 reads CASSSTDGATNEKLFF. CDR3 nucleotides: TGTGCCAGCAGCTCAACGGACGGAGCAACTAATGAAAAACTGTTTTTT.

The chain carries TRBV4-1 and TRBJ2-2, with a possible D match to TRBD2 (5 bases). The CDR3 covers 14 residues. CDR1 MGHRA and CDR2 YSYEKL come from the germline V gene. Trimming stripped 4 bases from V and 2 bases from J, with 8 bases between. The CDR3 sequence is CASSLTSNTGELFF. The CDR3 nucleotides are TGCGCCAGCAGCCTCACTAGTAACACCGGGGAGCTGTTTTTT.

This chain links TRBV6-1 with TRBJ2-7; 7 nucleotides align to TRBD2. J lost 7 bases, V lost 2 bases, and 11 bases had no gene match. The CDR3 runs to 15 residues. CDR1 is MNHNS, CDR2 SASEGT, per germline. In nucleotides, the CDR3 is TGTGCCAGCAGTGAAACGGCTAGCGGCCTCATGGAGCAGTACTTC. Amino acid sequence: CASSETASGLMEQYF.

The table lists this clone with a count of one. This rearrangement joins TRBV27 to TRBJ1-2, with 8 bases lining up with TRBD1. Germline CDR1 MNHEY, CDR2 SMNVEV (reference sequence). J lost 7 bases, V lost 1 base, and 5 bases had no gene match. This CDR3 is 14 amino acids long. Written as DNA, the CDR3 is TGTGCCAGCAGTTTATTCCCAGGGGGCTCTGGCTACACCTTC. It specifies CASSLFPGGSGYTF.

This clone was seen only a few times. The CDR3 bases are TGCGCCAGCAGCCAAGAGGGGGACAGGGGGTACACAGATACGCAGTATTTT. It yields the protein CASSQEGDRGYTDTQYF. The chain carries TRBV4-1 and TRBJ2-3; TRBD1 matches at 11 bases. This CDR3 has 17 amino acids. With V trimmed by 0 bases and J by 2 bases, 4 bases remained unmatched. Germline V gene sequence: CDR1 MGHRA, CDR2 YSYEKL.

The rearrangement links TRBV5-4 to TRBJ1-2; D is possibly TRBD1 (6 bases). The germline gives CDR1 SGHNT, CDR2 YYREEE (reference sequence). V lost 0 bases and J 9 bases, leaving 15 bases between the germline ends. The CDR3 runs to 14 residues. CDR3 nucleotides: TGTGCCAGCAGCTTGGGGCAGGGGCTGATACGCTACACCTTC. The encoded protein is CASSLGQGLIRYTF.

The table lists this clone with a few counts. The rearrangement joins TRBV19 to TRBJ2-7, with 9 bases that match TRBD1. The germline CDR1 and CDR2 sequences are LNHDA and SQIVND (reference sequence). Trimming removed 5 bases from V and 5 bases from J; junction bases left unmatched: 1. CDR3 size: 12 residues. The CDR3 region has the DNA TGTGCCAGTAGTGGGACAGGGCACGAGCAGTACTTC. It encodes CASSGTGHEQYF.

A few counts support this clone. The chain combines TRBV28 with TRBJ1-5; no firm D call. CDR3 length equals 14 residues. Germline V gene data show CDR1 as MDHEN and CDR2 as SYDVKM. V was cut by 5 bases and J by 2 bases, with 10 bases left in between. The CDR3 sequence is CASSQDSRNQPQHF. CDR3 sequence (DNA): TGTGCCAGCAGTCAGGACTCTCGCAATCAGCCCCAGCATTTT.

The V call is TRBV27, the J call TRBJ1-5; D call uncertain. In germline, CDR1 is MNHEY, CDR2 SMNVEV (reference sequence). Deletions cut 2 bases from V and 0 bases from J, with 8 bases between. This CDR3 has 15 residues. The CDR3, as DNA: TGTGCCAGCAGTTTAGACGGAAATAGCAATCAGCCCCAGCATTTT. It codes for CASSLDGNSNQPQHF.

The J gene is TRBJ1-1, the V gene TRBV7-9; D gene uncertain. The germline V gene encodes CDR1 SEHNR and CDR2 FQNEAQ (reference sequence). CDR3 length: 12 amino acids. Deletions cut 4 bases from V and 4 bases from J, with 7 bases between. The CDR3 region is CASSYGGTEAFF. The CDR3 bases are TGTGCCAGCAGCTACGGTGGCACTGAAGCTTTCTTT.

This clone has just one count. The chain couples TRBV6-5 to TRBJ2-5, with 8 bases aligning to TRBD1. The J call may be in error: the DNA end matches TRBJ2-7 better. Germline-derived CDR1 and CDR2 are MNHEY and SVGAGI. The CDR3 is made up of 14 amino acids. In DNA form, the CDR3 reads TGTGCCAGCAGCCGACAGGGGCCAGGGTACGAGCAGTACTTC. As protein: CASSRQGPGYEQYF.

With regard to this clone: A read error may account for a junction end that differs from germline. The chain couples TRBV7-7 to TRBJ2-2; the D gene could be TRBD1 or TRBD2 (5 bases each). Looked up from germline, CDR1 is SSHAT and CDR2 is FNYEAQ (reference sequence). This CDR3 has 15 residues. This CDR3 is CASSPLGPRPGELFF. For the CDR3, the DNA is TGTGCTAGCAGCCCCTTGGGACCCCGCCCCGGGGAGCTGTTTTTT.

The genes are TRBV28 and TRBJ2-2, with D possibly TRBD2 on 5 matching bases. Trimming removed 4 bases from V and 6 bases from J, with 15 bases in between. The CDR3 loop spans 15 amino acids. CDR1 is MDHEN and CDR2 is SYDVKM in the germline V gene. The CDR3 nucleotides are TGTGCCAGCAGTTCGATAAGGACTTCTGCCGGGGAGCTGTTTTTT. Protein product: CASSSIRTSAGELFF.